Listed below are T cell receptor beta chains from one sample, sequenced in a study of blood T cell repertoires in COVID-19. Assay used: immunoSEQ multiplex PCR; TCRdb lists only in-frame clones, some missing. The sample has around 280,000 clones; approximately 86% are singletons. The sample was peripheral blood. Receptors originate from a woman between 50 and 59 years old with active or convalescent COVID-19. The CDR3 runs from the conserved cysteine through the conserved F or W. The D gene is left open where the match is weak. Clone size is not always given. Where it is, it says once, few, many or a class for expanded clones.

j_call d_call v_call clone_size cdr3_nt cdr3_aa
TRBJ1-4 . TRBV2 many TGTGCCAGCACCCAAAGAGCGGGACAAATTAATGAAAAACTGTTTTTT CASTQRAGQINEKLFF
TRBJ2-1 TRBD2 TRBV4-2 . TGTGCCAGCAGCCAAGAATGGGCTAGCGGCAGCAATGAGCAGTTCTTC CASSQEWASGSNEQFF
TRBJ2-5 TRBD2 TRBV18 once TGTGCCAGCTCACCACCTAGCGGGAAAGAGACCCAGTACTTC CASSPPSGKETQYF
TRBJ2-3 TRBD2 TRBV19 . TGTGCCAGTAGTATGCGGGAGGATACGCAGTATTTT CASSMREDTQYF
TRBJ1-1 TRBD1 TRBV27 . TGTGCCAGCAGCATTAAGGGGGCGAACACTGAAGCTTTCTTT CASSIKGANTEAFF
TRBJ1-2 . TRBV19 . TGTGCCAGTAGATCAGATCCCGGGACAAGGGGTTACACCTTC CASRSDPGTRGYTF
TRBJ2-7 TRBD2 TRBV28 . TGTGCCAGCAGTTTCTCCCGCAGGGAGGGCGAGCAGTACTTC CASSFSRREGEQYF
TRBJ1-2 . TRBV20-1 . TGCAGTGCTAGTTCAGGGGAAGATGGCTACACCTTC CSASSGEDGYTF
TRBJ1-4 TRBD1 TRBV28 . TGTGCCAGCAGTTCCCCCGGGACAGTTAATGAAAAACTGTTTTTT CASSSPGTVNEKLFF
TRBJ2-1 . TRBV5-1 . TGCGCCAGCAGCTTGTACGGGAGTAGGGTCGAGTTCTTC CASSLYGSRVEFF
TRBJ2-7 TRBD1 TRBV28 . TGTGCCAGCAGTCGAGGCGGGACAGGGTTCCACGAGCAGTACTTC CASSRGGTGFHEQYF
TRBJ2-4 TRBD1 TRBV19 . TGTGCCAGTACCCCCGACAGGGGGCGAGGAAACATTCAGTACTTC CASTPDRGRGNIQYF
TRBJ1-5 . TRBV6-5 . TGTGCCAGCAGTAACAACGTCAATCAGCCCCAGCATTTT CASSNNVNQPQHF
TRBJ2-1 TRBD2 TRBV6-5 few TGTGCCAGCAGCCTCCTAGCGGAGAGGGGTGAGCAGTTCTTC CASSLLAERGEQFF
TRBJ1-5 . TRBV5-6 . TGTGCCAGCAGCTTCGGGGGCAATCAGCCCCAGCATTTT CASSFGGNQPQHF
TRBJ1-1 . TRBV6-5 . TGTGCCAGTACCCCTCGGGGGGGTGTTCGCACTGAAGCTTTCTTT CASTPRGGVRTEAFF
TRBJ1-1 . TRBV19 . TGTGCCAGTATAAGGCAGGGAGGACGGAACACTGAAGCTTTCTTT CASIRQGGRNTEAFF
TRBJ2-1 . TRBV7-9 . TGTGCCAGCAGCTTGTACACCGAGCAGTTCTTC CASSLYTEQFF
TRBJ1-1 . TRBV6-5 . TGTGCCAGCAGGCGGACTGTGGACTCTGAAGCTTTCTTT CASRRTVDSEAFF
TRBJ2-1 TRBD2 TRBV2 few TGTGCCAGCAATGCCGGGACTAGCAATGAGCAGTTCTTC CASNAGTSNEQFF
TRBJ2-3 TRBD2 TRBV3-1/TRBV3-2 . TGTGCCAGCAGCCATTGGGCTAGCGGTCCAGATACGCAGTATTTT CASSHWASGPDTQYF
TRBJ2-1 TRBD2 TRBV5-1 . TGCGCCAGCAGCTTGAGGCTAGCGGGTTACAATGAGCAGTTCTTC CASSLRLAGYNEQFF
TRBJ1-1 . TRBV12-2 . TGTGCAAGTCGCCCCCCAGGGGAAGGCACTGAAGCTTTCTTT CASRPPGEGTEAFF
TRBJ1-1 TRBD1 TRBV5-1 . TGCGCCAGCAGCGTTCGGACAGGGTCGGACACTGAAGCTTTCTTT CASSVRTGSDTEAFF
TRBJ2-7 . TRBV30 . TGTGCCTGGAGTAAACCGTGGGGGGACTACGAGCAGTACTTC CAWSKPWGDYEQYF
TRBJ2-5 . TRBV5-1 . TGCGCCAGCAGCCCCGGTGTTGCGGAGACCTTGGACTTC CASSPGVAETLDF
TRBJ2-3 . TRBV11-2 . TGTGCCAGCAGCTTAGTAAGCGATACGCAGTATTTT CASSLVSDTQYF
TRBJ1-2 . TRBV19 . TGTGCCAGTAGTATAGAGGCTGCCGTCTATGGCTACACCTTC CASSIEAAVYGYTF
TRBJ2-1 TRBD1 TRBV19 . TGTGCCACTAACCGGGACAGCGGTCTCGGAGAGCAGTTCTTC CATNRDSGLGEQFF
TRBJ2-3 TRBD2 TRBV19 . TGTGCCAGTAGTATCAGACTAGCGGGAGGGCCAGGTGGGGAAGATACGCAGTATTTT CASSIRLAGGPGGEDTQYF
TRBJ2-7 . TRBV13 . TGTGCCAGCAGCCCGGGGGGACACCAACGGAGCGAGCAGTACTTC CASSPGGHQRSEQYF
TRBJ1-5 . TRBV30 many TGTGCCTGGAGCCAAGGCGGGGAAGTTCAGCCCCAGCATTTT CAWSQGGEVQPQHF
TRBJ1-2 . TRBV28 . TGTGCCAGCAGTTCCCCCGGGGAAGGACTGAGCAATGGCTACACCTTC CASSSPGEGLSNGYTF
TRBJ1-2 . TRBV2 once TGTGCCAGCAGGGAGGCTACGGGTAACTATGGCTACACCTTC CASREATGNYGYTF
TRBJ2-2 TRBD1 TRBV5-1 . TGCGCCAGCAGCTTGGAGGGGGCGTCCGGGGAGCTGTTTTTT CASSLEGASGELFF
TRBJ1-2 . TRBV19 . TGTGCCAGTACCGAGACAGTCCTCCCTTATGGCTACACCTTC CASTETVLPYGYTF
TRBJ2-1 TRBD2 TRBV3-1/TRBV3-2 . TGTGCCAGCAGCCAATCCCCTAGCGGGAGGGTGTATGAGCAGTTCTTC CASSQSPSGRVYEQFF
TRBJ1-1 . TRBV30 . TGTGCCTGGAGTTTGACAGTGAACACTGAAGCTTTCTTT CAWSLTVNTEAFF
TRBJ1-2 . TRBV28 . TGTGCCAGCAGTTTTATCCCTAACTATGGCTACACCTTC CASSFIPNYGYTF